What follows are 22 T cell receptor beta chains derived from one specimen sequenced in a study of T cells in women clearing cervical HPV infection (dated by TCRdb to the late 2010s). The protocol used for the library was the immunoSEQ multiplex PCR assay. The table was pulled from immuneACCESS by TCRdb, which kept in-frame rearrangements only. Such tables lose some clones; where checked, under half of the loss comes from unresolved V genes, and the rest has no known cause. The table held for this sample gives 42,000 or so clones. The ten biggest clones cover around 5% of the sample. Sample: blood buffy coat. The receptors here all came from a woman between 18 and 69 years old with a cervical HPV16 infection that either progressed to CIN3+ or cleared (not recorded which).

In regard to this clone: The read stops 3 residues short of the end of the CDR3; the missing end is completed from the germline J gene. The gene calls are TRBV4-2 and TRBJ2-4, with 9 bases matching TRBD2. Germline V gene data show CDR1 as LGHNA and CDR2 as YNFKEQ. CDR3 length: 17 amino acids. The junction had 8 bases not matched to a gene; V was cut back by 4 bases and J by 1 base. The CDR3 bases that were read are TGTGCCAGCAGCCCTCGTAGCGGGGGCGGGGCCAAAAACATT. This translates into CASSPRSGGGAKNI. The entire CDR3 reads CASSPRSGGGAKNIQYF.

In regard to this clone: The CDR3 end is not reached by the read, which stops 3 residues before it; the germline J gene fills it in. The rearrangement links TRBV20-1 to TRBJ1-5; possibly TRBD1 for D (6 bases). Germline CDR1 reads DFQATT; CDR2 reads SNEGSKA (reference sequence). The length of the CDR3 is 17 residues. CDR3 in amino acids: CSASDSGSGGALSPQHF. CDR3 bases read: TGCAGTGCTAGCGATTCTGGTAGCGGGGGGGCGCTGAGTCCC.

Details on this clone: The read terminates 3 residues ahead of where the CDR3 ends, so the germline J gene completes it. The chain employs TRBV20-1 and TRBJ2-1; 10 nucleotides agree with TRBD1. CDR3 length: 14 amino acids. The germline CDR1 and CDR2 sequences are DFQATT and SNEGSKA (reference sequence). V dropped 0 bases and J dropped 6; count of bases not matched to a gene: 2. This CDR3 reads CSARDRTGGNEQFF. The DNA read from the CDR3 is TGCAGTGCTAGAGATCGGACAGGGGGCAATGAG.

Turning to this clone: The missing CDR3 end, 3 residues past where the read stops, is filled in from the germline J gene. The rearrangement links TRBV19 to TRBJ2-5, with a weak D call TRBD2 (7 bases). CDR3 length: 13 amino acids. Germline-derived CDR1 and CDR2 are LNHDA and SQIVND (reference sequence). V lost 4 bases and J 6 bases, leaving 12 bases between the germline ends. The covered CDR3 bases are TGTGCCAGTAGTACGGGGGGCGAGCAGACC. Protein sequence: CASSTGGEQT. The entire CDR3 reads CASSTGGEQTQYF. The variable domain in full, with the rest retrieved from reference TRBV19 and TRBJ2-5, is DGGITQSPKYLFRKEGQNVTLSCEQNLNHDAMYWYRQDPGQGLRLIYYSQIVNDFQKGDIAEGYSVSREKKESFPLTVTSAQKNPTAFYLCASSTGGEQTQYFGPGTRLLVL.

Concerning this clone itself: The read ends 3 residues before the CDR3 terminus; that terminus is restored from the germline J gene. This chain links TRBV11-2 with TRBJ2-5; TRBD2 is a possible D gene (6 bases). The germline V gene has CDR1 SGHAT and CDR2 FQNNGV. Trimming stripped 3 bases from V and 2 bases from J, with 7 bases between. The CDR3 consists of 13 residues. This CDR3 is CASSFGTQETQYF. The CDR3 DNA, read in part, is TGTGCCAGCAGCTTCGGGACTCAAGAGACC.

Notes on this clone: The read comes to an end 3 residues before the CDR3 does, leaving the germline J gene to fill in the end. This sequence joins TRBV10-3 and TRBJ2-2; TRBD2 matches at 8 bases. Looked up from germline, CDR1 is ENHRY and CDR2 is SYGVKD. The CDR3 has 19 residues. V dropped 0 bases and J dropped 4; count of bases not matched to a gene: 13. Partial CDR3 DNA: TGTGCCATCAGTGAGTCGGAAGTGGAGCGGGGGTCGGTCACCGGGGAG. This gives the protein CAISESEVERGSVTGE. The complete CDR3 sequence is CAISESEVERGSVTGELFF.

A note on this clone: The CDR3 is cut off 3 residues early in the read; its end comes from the germline J gene. The rearrangement uses TRBV5-1 and TRBJ1-1, with D unresolved. Germline V lookup: CDR1 SGHRS, CDR2 YFSETQ. CDR3 length: 13 residues. V was shortened by 4 bases and J by 3 bases, with 10 bases between the two germline ends. The DNA read from the CDR3 is TGCGCCAGCAGCACTGACCGGGACACTGAA. Protein: CASSTDRDTE. The CDR3 in its entirety is CASSTDRDTEAFF.

A remark on this clone: The read finishes 3 residues shy of the CDR3 end, and the germline J gene is used to complete it. The chain couples TRBV19 to TRBJ1-5, with D hard to call. Germline V gives CDR1 LNHDA, CDR2 SQIVND (reference sequence). Trimming removed 5 bases at V and 0 bases at J, with 14 bases between. CDR3 length equals 16 residues. CDR3 in amino acids: CASSPTAPGSNQPQHF. The CDR3 bases that were read are TGTGCCAGTAGTCCGACCGCTCCGGGTAGCAATCAGCCC. Looking up the rest from reference TRBV19 and TRBJ1-5 gives the full variable domain: DGGITQSPKYLFRKEGQNVTLSCEQNLNHDAMYWYRQDPGQGLRLIYYSQIVNDFQKGDIAEGYSVSREKKESFPLTVTSAQKNPTAFYLCASSPTAPGSNQPQHFGDGTRLSIL.

As regards this clone: The observed sequence ends 3 residues before the CDR3 terminus, with the missing tail filled in from the germline J gene. The chain recombines TRBV20-1 with TRBJ1-5; a possible D gene is TRBD1 (6 bases). This CDR3 region has 13 residues. CDR1 is DFQATT and CDR2 is SNEGSKA in the germline V gene (reference sequence). V shed 0 bases and J shed 7 bases, with 10 bases lying between them. CDR3 protein: CSARDSTGQPQHF. CDR3 bases read: TGCAGTGCTAGAGACAGCACAGGGCAGCCC.

Concerning this clone: The DNA ends 3 residues before the CDR3 does, and the rest of the CDR3 is filled in from the germline J gene. The chain carries TRBV11-2 and TRBJ2-7, with TRBD1 matching 7 bases. The germline CDR1 and CDR2 sequences are SGHAT and FQNNGV. This CDR3 comprises 11 residues. V lost 6 bases, J lost 6 bases, and 2 bases stayed unmatched. Partial CDR3 DNA: TGTGCCAGCAGGTCAGGGGGCGAG. It translates to CASRSGGE. The full CDR3 protein reads CASRSGGEQYF.

In the case of this clone: The missing CDR3 end, 3 residues past where the read stops, is filled in from the germline J gene. The chain employs TRBV29-1 and TRBJ2-5, with a tentative D call TRBD2 (5 bases). CDR1 SQVTM and CDR2 ANQGSEA come from the germline V gene. The CDR3 loop spans 12 amino acids. The V gene lost 5 bases and the J gene lost 4 bases, with 11 bases spanning the gap. CDR3 sequence: CSVHETTETQYF. CDR3 bases read: TGCAGCGTTCACGAGACTACAGAGACC.

A word on this clone: This CDR3 is also generated by other DNA sequences in the sample. CDR3 bases read: TGTGCCAGCAGCTTAGGGAGCGGGGGGGGAGATACG. Translation gives CASSLGSGGGDT. The full CDR3 protein is CASSLGSGGGDTQYF. The gene calls are TRBV13 and TRBJ2-3; 10 bases are shared with TRBD2. The observed sequence ends 3 residues before the CDR3 terminus, with the missing tail filled in from the germline J gene. The CDR3 loop spans 15 amino acids. The ends lost 0 bases at V and 5 bases at J; junction bases unmatched: 2. The germline V gene has CDR1 PRHDT and CDR2 FYEKMQ (reference sequence).

Comments on this clone: The read terminates 3 residues ahead of where the CDR3 ends, so the germline J gene completes it. This chain links TRBV12-3 or TRBV12-4 with TRBJ2-5; a weak D match, TRBD2 (6 bases). The CDR3 has 13 residues. Trimming shortened V by 4 bases and J by 4 bases, and 10 bases separated the two germline ends. CDR3 sequence reads: CASSSAGLETQYF. The covered CDR3 bases are TGTGCCAGCAGTTCCGCGGGGCTAGAGACC.

On this clone: Read data end 3 residues before the CDR3 end; the end is taken from the germline J gene. The genes are TRBV5-8 and TRBJ2-4, with 7 bases lining up with TRBD2. Germline V gives CDR1 SGHTS, CDR2 YDEGEE. This CDR3 comprises 15 residues. V shed 6 bases and J 4 bases; nucleotides not matched to a gene: 10. The part of the CDR3 DNA that was read is TGTGCCAGCACCCGGGGGGTCAACCCTAAAAACATT. It is translated as CASTRGVNPKNI. The whole CDR3 region reads CASTRGVNPKNIQYF.

Of note for this clone: The CDR3 goes on 3 residues after the read ends, and that part is filled in from the germline J gene. This chain uses TRBV5-1 with TRBJ1-1; D is possibly TRBD1 (5 bases). The CDR3 extends over 14 amino acids. CDR1 and CDR2 (germline): SGHRS, YFSETQ. With 4 bases removed from V and 4 bases from J, the gap between germline ends came to 14 bases. The CDR3 sequence: CASSAAWGGTEAFF. The part of the CDR3 DNA that was read is TGCGCCAGCAGCGCGGCGTGGGGGGGCACTGAA.

As regards this clone: The CDR3 goes on 3 residues after the read ends, and that part is filled in from the germline J gene. The chain uses TRBV19 and TRBJ1-5, with D possibly being TRBD1 (6 bases). Trimming shortened V by 1 base and J by 2 bases, and 9 bases separated the two germline ends. The V gene's germline CDR1 is LNHDA and CDR2 SQIVND (reference sequence). CDR3 length: 15 amino acids. CDR3 loop: CASSIAGAGNQPQHF. Incomplete CDR3 DNA: TGTGCCAGTAGTATAGCAGGGGCAGGCAATCAGCCC.

The CDR3 loop is CASSFFQNEQYF. The part of the CDR3 DNA that was read is TGCGCCAGCAGCTTTTTTCAAAACGAG. The rearrangement joins TRBV5-1 to TRBJ2-7; D unresolved. The read gets to within 3 residues of the CDR3 end, and the germline J gene fills in the rest. V was trimmed by 2 bases and J by 5 bases, leaving 8 bases between them. Germline V gene lookup returns CDR1 SGHRS and CDR2 YFSETQ. The CDR3 length is 12 residues. Complete variable domain (other parts from reference TRBV5-1 and TRBJ2-7): KAGVTQTPRYLIKTRGQQVTLSCSPISGHRSVSWYQQTPGQGLQFLFEYFSETQRNKGNFPGRFSGRQFSNSRSEMNVSTLELGDSALYLCASSFFQNEQYFGPGTRLTVT.

Concerning this clone itself: The missing CDR3 end, 3 residues past where the read stops, is filled in from the germline J gene. The V call is TRBV5-1, the J call TRBJ1-2; 7 bases align to TRBD1. In germline, CDR1 is SGHRS, CDR2 YFSETQ. J gave up 2 bases and V 0 bases, and 1 base lay outside the gene matches. The CDR3 covers 14 residues. The sequenced CDR3 bases are TGCGCCAGCAGCTTGGCGGGACAGAACTATGGC. Protein product: CASSLAGQNYG. The full-length CDR3 reads as CASSLAGQNYGYTF.

With respect to this clone: The read ends 3 residues before the CDR3 terminus; that terminus is restored from the germline J gene. The chain uses TRBV5-1 and TRBJ2-2; TRBD2 aligns across 11 bases. The CDR3 runs 16 residues. J gave up 7 bases and V 1 base, and 6 bases lay outside the gene matches. Germline V CDR1 and CDR2: SGHRS, YFSETQ. The CDR3 here is CASSLYTSGGVGELFF. The covered CDR3 bases are TGCGCCAGCAGCTTGTATACTAGCGGGGGTGTCGGGGAG. Full variable domain (remainder filled in from reference TRBV5-1 and TRBJ2-2): KAGVTQTPRYLIKTRGQQVTLSCSPISGHRSVSWYQQTPGQGLQFLFEYFSETQRNKGNFPGRFSGRQFSNSRSEMNVSTLELGDSALYLCASSLYTSGGVGELFFGEGSRLTVL.

A word on this clone: The read ends 3 residues early relative to the CDR3; the germline J gene fills the gap. V is TRBV30 and J is TRBJ1-6; TRBD1 agrees at 12 bases. Germline loops: CDR1 GTSNPN, CDR2 SVGIG (reference sequence). The length of the CDR3 is 17 residues. After removal of 2 bases from V and 4 bases from J, the junction contained 6 bases not matched to a gene. This chain's CDR3 is CAWSPGTGGRYNSPLHF. CDR3 DNA (partial): TGTGCCTGGAGTCCCGGGACAGGGGGCAGGTATAATTCACCC. Full variable domain (rest looked up from reference TRBV30 and TRBJ1-6): SQTIHQWPATLVQPVGSPLSLECTVEGTSNPNLYWYRQAAGRGLQLLFYSVGIGQISSEVPQNLSASRPQDRQFILSSKKLLLSDSGFYLCAWSPGTGGRYNSPLHFGNGTRLTVT.

To note about this clone: From the germline J gene comes the end of the CDR3, since the read stops 3 residues before it. This chain connects TRBV2 to TRBJ1-6; 9 bases fit TRBD1. CDR3 length equals 16 residues. Germline CDR1 and CDR2: SNHLY and FYNNEI. Trimming cost V 6 bases and J 5 bases; bases outside gene matches: 8. CDR3 bases read: TGTGCCAGCAGACCCGACAGGGGGGGAAATAATTCACCC. Encoded protein: CASRPDRGGNNSP. The whole CDR3 is CASRPDRGGNNSPLHF.

Remarks on this clone: The read halts 3 residues ahead of the CDR3 end, with the missing end drawn from the germline J gene. This sequence joins TRBV2 and TRBJ1-2; D gene uncertain. Germline CDR1 reads SNHLY; CDR2 reads FYNNEI. The V and J ends lost 3 bases and 4 bases respectively, with 9 bases between them. The CDR3 runs to 13 residues. CDR3 amino acids: CASSDGHFYGYTF. CDR3 bases read: TGTGCCAGCAGTGACGGTCATTTCTATGGC.